This TCR beta chain was sequenced during a study of CD8+ T cells in alopecia areata. Study-wide findings and caveats: Scalp repertoires also include resident alphabeta T cells from normal skin. Relative to normal scalp, lesional scalp, especially alopecia totalis/universalis, showed higher clonality.

As regards this clone: Its antigen is undetermined.

Investigators isolated RNA and reverse transcribed it into cDNA to act as the sequencing template. Profiling relied on immunoSEQ multiplex PCR, and the TCRdb table lists in-frame clones only, not all of them. Among hundreds of thousands of clones listed, roughly two thirds were seen once. Individuals with alopecia areata gave both lesional scalp punch biopsies and peripheral blood for collection. This CDR3 spans 12 amino acids. Germline V gene lookup returns CDR1 GTSNPN and CDR2 SVGIG (reference sequence). With 2 bases removed from V and 8 bases from J, the gap between germline ends came to 10 bases.

The specimen comprised CD4+ T cells sorted from blood, sampled at week 0. The TCR originated in a human donor with alopecia areata. The chain carries TRBV30 and TRBJ2-1; no reliable D call. The CDR3 sequence is CAWSIRSHEQFF. The CDR3 bases are TGTGCCTGGAGTATCAGGTCCCATGAGCAGTTCTTC.